The T cell receptor beta chain under discussion was sequenced for a study of cytomegalovirus exposure and HLA in healthy donors. A multiplex PCR was run with 60 Vbeta primers and 13 Jbeta primers. Clones were read by immunoSEQ multiplex PCR, and TCRdb kept only the in-frame ones, dropping some. Here the sample spans 200,000 to 250,000 clones, over 70% being singletons. V shed 3 bases and J 2 bases; nucleotides not matched to a gene: 8. This CDR3 has 17 amino acids. From germline, CDR1 is MGHRA and CDR2 YSYEKL. This clone was observed once. The sequenced sample consisted of PBMCs. V usage is TRBV4-1 and J usage is TRBJ2-2, with 8 bases identical to TRBD2. This TCR was recovered from a woman aged 55-70 years in good health and CMV-seropositive. CDR3 protein: CASSQRLASINTGELFF. DNA of the CDR3: TGCGCCAGCAGCCAGAGACTAGCGAGCATTAACACCGGGGAGCTGTTTTTT.